What follows describes a single TCR beta chain. Its target is not known. The germline V gene has CDR1 SGHAT and CDR2 FQNNGV. The CDR3 is made up of 14 amino acids. The data were taken from a study of T cells expressing NK-cell markers. Overall study context: Of eight sequenced donors, seven were HCMV-seropositive and one HCMV-seronegative.

5'RACE template switching with UMIs generated TCR beta cDNA. TCRdb re-called the 5' RACE reads and shows each CDR3 protein once, DNA omitted. The sample totals 400,000 to 500,000 distinct CDR3 sequences; its top ten clones hold approximately 6.8%. Points from the study as a whole: For several donors, the dominant NKG2C+ clonotypes made up roughly 1.0-7.5% of their CD8+ T cells. Topping the CD3+CD56-NKG2C+ fraction as well were these clonotypes, in a handful of donors.

This receptor was taken from a woman aged 18-70 years in good health. Specimen: blood T cells: a sorted CD56 or NKG2C T cell subset, CD4+ or CD8+ T cells, or bulk PBMC T cells (not recorded which). The chain carries TRBV11-2 and TRBJ1-4; TCRdb outputs TRBD1, but without DNA this stays unchecked. CDR3 in amino acids: CASSPGRLNEKLFF. Drawing the rest from reference TRBV11-2 and TRBJ1-4, the complete variable domain is EAGVAQSPRYKIIEKRQSVAFWCNPISGHATLYWYQQILGQGPKLLIQFQNNGVVDDSQLPKDRFSAERLKGVDSTLKIQPAKLEDSAVYLCASSPGRLNEKLFFGSGTQLSVL.